The rows below give T cell receptor beta chains drawn from one sample of a study of control samples from healthy donors and cancer patients. Clones were read by immunoSEQ multiplex PCR, and TCRdb kept only the in-frame ones, dropping some. The table has approximately 51,000 clones, approximately 80% seen once. The sequenced material came from blood. The receptor set was obtained from a man between 65 and 80 years old in good health. Each CDR3 is given with its conserved first and last residue. Each record gives: V gene, J gene, clone size, D gene, CDR3 protein, CDR3 DNA. The D gene is left open where the match is weak. Clone sizes are given selectively: once, few, many, or a class where the clone is expanded.

V: TRBV5-4; J: TRBJ2-5; size: NA; D: NA; CDR3: CASSFGARETQYF; DNA: TGTGCCAGCAGCTTCGGGGCCCGAGAGACCCAGTACTTC
V: TRBV30; J: TRBJ2-2; size: NA; D: TRBD1; CDR3: CAWRGQGLITGELFF; DNA: TGTGCCTGGAGAGGACAGGGATTGATTACCGGGGAGCTGTTTTTT
V: TRBV6-6; J: TRBJ1-1; size: NA; D: NA; CDR3: CASSSTWTVEAFF; DNA: TGTGCCAGCAGTTCAACCTGGACAGTTGAAGCTTTCTTT
V: TRBV7-8; J: TRBJ1-2; size: NA; D: NA; CDR3: CASSLASPAYGYTF; DNA: TGTGCCAGCAGCTTAGCGTCCCCCGCCTATGGCTACACCTTC
V: TRBV2; J: TRBJ2-5; size: NA; D: NA; CDR3: CASSVGRETQYF; DNA: TGTGCCAGCAGTGTAGGCCGAGAGACCCAGTACTTC
V: TRBV7-2; J: TRBJ2-3; size: NA; D: NA; CDR3: CASSPGADSYTQYF; DNA: TGTGCCAGCAGCCCCGGAGCCGACAGTTATACGCAGTATTTT
V: TRBV18; J: TRBJ2-7; size: NA; D: TRBD2; CDR3: CASSQGGTSGTYEQYF; DNA: TGTGCCAGCTCCCAGGGGGGGACTAGCGGCACCTACGAGCAGTACTTC
V: TRBV3-1/TRBV3-2; J: TRBJ2-7; size: NA; D: TRBD2; CDR3: CASSLSGLGTYEQYF; DNA: TGTGCCAGCAGCCTCAGTGGACTAGGAACCTACGAGCAGTACTTC
V: TRBV28; J: TRBJ2-7; size: NA; D: NA; CDR3: CASSLTGDLYEQYF; DNA: TGTGCCAGCAGTTTAACGGGGGACCTCTACGAGCAGTACTTC
V: TRBV30; J: TRBJ1-6; size: NA; D: NA; CDR3: CAWSVSSALHF; DNA: TGTGCCTGGAGTGTGTCGTCTGCCCTCCACTTT
V: TRBV7-2; J: TRBJ2-3; size: NA; D: TRBD2; CDR3: CASSLSSGGRTDTQYF; DNA: TGTGCCAGCAGCTTATCTAGCGGGGGGAGGACAGATACGCAGTATTTT
V: TRBV27; J: TRBJ2-5; size: NA; D: TRBD2; CDR3: CASTNSGGLTGGTQYF; DNA: TGTGCCAGCACCAATAGCGGGGGACTGACCGGGGGGACCCAGTACTTC
V: TRBV28; J: TRBJ1-4; size: once; D: NA; CDR3: CASSFVGLGNEKLFF; DNA: TGTGCCAGCAGTTTCGTGGGATTAGGCAATGAAAAACTGTTTTTT
V: TRBV5-1; J: TRBJ2-3; size: once; D: TRBD2; CDR3: CASSLRPSGGSTPSTDTQYF; DNA: TGCGCCAGCAGCTTGCGGCCTAGCGGGGGGTCGACGCCTAGCACAGATACGCAGTATTTT
V: TRBV6-5; J: TRBJ1-5; size: NA; D: NA; CDR3: CASNLRGSQPQHF; DNA: TGTGCCAGCAATTTAAGGGGATCCCAGCCCCAGCATTTT
V: TRBV7-9; J: TRBJ2-5; size: NA; D: TRBD2; CDR3: CASSWGWAGAPQETQYF; DNA: TGTGCCAGCAGCTGGGGGTGGGCGGGAGCACCCCAAGAGACCCAGTACTTC
V: TRBV15; J: TRBJ1-6; size: NA; D: NA; CDR3: CATSRDKGSYNSPFHF; DNA: TGTGCCACCAGCAGAGATAAAGGCTCCTATAATTCACCCTTCCACTTT
V: TRBV6-5; J: TRBJ2-3; size: few; D: TRBD2; CDR3: CAILLAGAPDTQYF; DNA: TGTGCCATCCTACTAGCGGGGGCCCCAGATACGCAGTATTTT
V: TRBV28; J: TRBJ1-2; size: once; D: TRBD1; CDR3: CASSWGQTYGYTF; DNA: TGTGCCAGCAGTTGGGGACAGACCTATGGCTACACCTTC
V: TRBV7-9; J: TRBJ1-3; size: NA; D: TRBD1; CDR3: CASSFTGTGVANTIYF; DNA: TGTGCCAGCAGCTTTACCGGGACAGGGGTAGCAAACACCATATATTTT
V: TRBV28; J: TRBJ1-1; size: NA; D: NA; CDR3: CASSSRGGGNTEAFF; DNA: TGTGCCAGCAGTTCTAGGGGGGGAGGAAACACTGAAGCTTTCTTT
V: TRBV7-9; J: TRBJ2-5; size: NA; D: NA; CDR3: CASSFGGSQETQYF; DNA: TGTGCCAGCAGCTTTGGGGGAAGCCAAGAGACCCAGTACTTC
V: TRBV7-9; J: TRBJ1-5; size: NA; D: NA; CDR3: CASSTTGLNQPQHF; DNA: TGTGCCAGCAGCACTACAGGTCTCAATCAGCCCCAGCATTTT
V: TRBV5-6; J: TRBJ1-6; size: NA; D: NA; CDR3: CASSLVGGDHSPLHF; DNA: TGTGCCAGCAGCTTGGTAGGGGGGGATCATTCACCCCTCCACTTT
V: TRBV9; J: TRBJ2-7; size: NA; D: NA; CDR3: CASSVDRGSYEQYF; DNA: TGTGCCAGCAGCGTAGACCGCGGCTCCTACGAGCAGTACTTC
V: TRBV6-6; J: TRBJ1-6; size: once; D: NA; CDR3: CASSPGTSNSPLHF; DNA: TGTGCCAGCAGCCCCGGGACAAGTAATTCACCCCTCCACTTT
V: TRBV27; J: TRBJ2-7; size: NA; D: TRBD1; CDR3: CASSSKTGLGYEQYF; DNA: TGTGCCAGCAGTTCAAAGACAGGGTTGGGGTACGAGCAGTACTTC
V: TRBV19; J: TRBJ2-1; size: NA; D: TRBD2; CDR3: CASREVAGGPHNEQFF; DNA: TGTGCCAGTAGGGAAGTAGCGGGAGGGCCCCACAATGAGCAGTTCTTC
V: TRBV2; J: TRBJ1-1; size: NA; D: NA; CDR3: CASSGSGGNAGDTEAFF; DNA: TGTGCCAGCAGTGGCTCGGGGGGCAACGCCGGGGACACTGAAGCTTTCTTT
V: TRBV9; J: TRBJ2-7; size: once; D: TRBD2; CDR3: CASSPRGGGYEQYF; DNA: TGTGCCAGCAGCCCACGCGGGGGGGGCTACGAGCAGTACTTC
V: TRBV7-6; J: TRBJ2-7; size: once; D: TRBD1; CDR3: CASSLDEGQGREQYF; DNA: TGTGCCAGCAGCTTAGACGAGGGACAGGGTCGGGAGCAGTACTTC
V: TRBV19; J: TRBJ1-2; size: once; D: NA; CDR3: CASSIRGVNYGYTF; DNA: TGTGCCAGTAGTATACGGGGAGTTAACTATGGCTACACCTTC
V: TRBV5-6; J: TRBJ2-5; size: once; D: TRBD2; CDR3: CASSLWTSGRASEETQYF; DNA: TGTGCCAGCAGCTTGTGGACTAGCGGGAGGGCCAGTGAAGAGACCCAGTACTTC
V: TRBV9; J: TRBJ2-7; size: NA; D: NA; CDR3: CASSEGWGEQYF; DNA: TGTGCCAGCAGCGAAGGGTGGGGGGAGCAGTACTTC
V: TRBV7-8; J: TRBJ2-2; size: NA; D: NA; CDR3: CASSLEFPGELFF; DNA: TGTGCCAGCAGCTTAGAATTCCCCGGGGAGCTGTTTTTT
V: TRBV5-6; J: TRBJ2-1; size: NA; D: NA; CDR3: CASSLESYTYNEQFF; DNA: TGTGCCAGCAGCTTGGAGAGTTACACCTACAATGAGCAGTTCTTC
V: TRBV28; J: TRBJ2-1; size: NA; D: NA; CDR3: CASSFSYEQFF; DNA: TGTGCCAGCAGTTTTTCCTATGAGCAGTTCTTC
V: TRBV28; J: TRBJ2-3; size: NA; D: TRBD2; CDR3: CASSLVAGGPDTQYF; DNA: TGTGCCAGCAGTTTGGTAGCGGGGGGGCCAGATACGCAGTATTTT
V: TRBV29-1; J: TRBJ2-5; size: NA; D: NA; CDR3: CSVGAGRETQYF; DNA: TGCAGCGTTGGGGCGGGGCGCGAGACCCAGTACTTC
V: TRBV7-6; J: TRBJ2-1; size: NA; D: NA; CDR3: CASSLSRNYNEQFF; DNA: TGTGCCAGCAGCCTCAGCAGAAACTACAATGAGCAGTTCTTC
V: TRBV12-3/TRBV12-4; J: TRBJ2-1; size: NA; D: TRBD1; CDR3: CASTLDRGREQFF; DNA: TGTGCCAGCACCCTAGACAGGGGGCGGGAGCAGTTCTTC
V: TRBV6-5; J: TRBJ1-1; size: NA; D: NA; CDR3: CASIPHGVYSEAFF; DNA: TGTGCCAGCATCCCCCACGGGGTCTACTCTGAAGCTTTCTTT
V: TRBV7-2; J: TRBJ2-3; size: NA; D: NA; CDR3: CASSLFRATSTDTQYF; DNA: TGTGCCAGCAGCTTATTCAGGGCAACTAGCACAGATACGCAGTATTTT
V: TRBV19; J: TRBJ1-1; size: NA; D: NA; CDR3: CASSPLGGHRAEAFF; DNA: TGTGCCAGTAGTCCCCTGGGGGGACATCGCGCTGAAGCTTTCTTT
V: TRBV12-3/TRBV12-4; J: TRBJ1-2; size: NA; D: NA; CDR3: CASSRSDVYGYTF; DNA: TGTGCCAGCAGCCGGTCGGATGTCTATGGCTACACCTTC
V: TRBV27; J: TRBJ2-7; size: NA; D: TRBD1; CDR3: CASSPYTGVGEQYF; DNA: TGTGCCAGCAGTCCGTACACAGGGGTTGGCGAGCAGTACTTC
V: TRBV28; J: TRBJ1-1; size: NA; D: TRBD1; CDR3: CASSRDRGRPEAFF; DNA: TGTGCCAGCAGTAGGGACAGGGGGCGGCCTGAAGCTTTCTTT
V: TRBV5-6; J: TRBJ2-7; size: NA; D: TRBD2; CDR3: CASSLDSGGAYEQYF; DNA: TGTGCCAGCAGCTTGGATAGCGGGGGGGCCTACGAGCAGTACTTC
V: TRBV6-5; J: TRBJ2-1; size: medium-sized; D: TRBD1; CDR3: CASSPTGGPNNEQFF; DNA: TGTGCCAGCAGTCCCACAGGGGGCCCTAACAATGAGCAGTTCTTC
V: TRBV14; J: TRBJ2-7; size: NA; D: TRBD2; CDR3: CASSPRLAGSSGYEQYF; DNA: TGTGCCAGCAGCCCGCGACTAGCGGGGTCCTCCGGCTACGAGCAGTACTTC
V: TRBV30; J: TRBJ1-6; size: once; D: NA; CDR3: CAWSVLFGRSYNSPLHF; DNA: TGTGCCTGGAGTGTGTTGTTTGGGAGGTCCTATAATTCACCCCTCCACTTT
V: TRBV6-1; J: TRBJ2-7; size: NA; D: NA; CDR3: CASSEGGYSYEQYF; DNA: TGTGCCAGCAGTGAAGGGGGGTACTCCTACGAGCAGTACTTC
V: TRBV11-1; J: TRBJ2-3; size: NA; D: TRBD2; CDR3: CASSLMAGGTDTQYF; DNA: TGTGCCAGCAGCTTAATGGCGGGAGGCACAGATACGCAGTATTTT
V: TRBV5-4; J: TRBJ1-1; size: NA; D: NA; CDR3: CASSLSNTLNTEAFF; DNA: TGTGCCAGCAGCTTGTCCAACACTCTGAACACTGAAGCTTTCTTT
V: TRBV27; J: TRBJ2-7; size: NA; D: TRBD2; CDR3: CASSSGAGRAGGPREQYF; DNA: TGTGCCAGCAGTTCCGGAGCGGGTCGGGCGGGGGGCCCTAGAGAGCAGTACTTC